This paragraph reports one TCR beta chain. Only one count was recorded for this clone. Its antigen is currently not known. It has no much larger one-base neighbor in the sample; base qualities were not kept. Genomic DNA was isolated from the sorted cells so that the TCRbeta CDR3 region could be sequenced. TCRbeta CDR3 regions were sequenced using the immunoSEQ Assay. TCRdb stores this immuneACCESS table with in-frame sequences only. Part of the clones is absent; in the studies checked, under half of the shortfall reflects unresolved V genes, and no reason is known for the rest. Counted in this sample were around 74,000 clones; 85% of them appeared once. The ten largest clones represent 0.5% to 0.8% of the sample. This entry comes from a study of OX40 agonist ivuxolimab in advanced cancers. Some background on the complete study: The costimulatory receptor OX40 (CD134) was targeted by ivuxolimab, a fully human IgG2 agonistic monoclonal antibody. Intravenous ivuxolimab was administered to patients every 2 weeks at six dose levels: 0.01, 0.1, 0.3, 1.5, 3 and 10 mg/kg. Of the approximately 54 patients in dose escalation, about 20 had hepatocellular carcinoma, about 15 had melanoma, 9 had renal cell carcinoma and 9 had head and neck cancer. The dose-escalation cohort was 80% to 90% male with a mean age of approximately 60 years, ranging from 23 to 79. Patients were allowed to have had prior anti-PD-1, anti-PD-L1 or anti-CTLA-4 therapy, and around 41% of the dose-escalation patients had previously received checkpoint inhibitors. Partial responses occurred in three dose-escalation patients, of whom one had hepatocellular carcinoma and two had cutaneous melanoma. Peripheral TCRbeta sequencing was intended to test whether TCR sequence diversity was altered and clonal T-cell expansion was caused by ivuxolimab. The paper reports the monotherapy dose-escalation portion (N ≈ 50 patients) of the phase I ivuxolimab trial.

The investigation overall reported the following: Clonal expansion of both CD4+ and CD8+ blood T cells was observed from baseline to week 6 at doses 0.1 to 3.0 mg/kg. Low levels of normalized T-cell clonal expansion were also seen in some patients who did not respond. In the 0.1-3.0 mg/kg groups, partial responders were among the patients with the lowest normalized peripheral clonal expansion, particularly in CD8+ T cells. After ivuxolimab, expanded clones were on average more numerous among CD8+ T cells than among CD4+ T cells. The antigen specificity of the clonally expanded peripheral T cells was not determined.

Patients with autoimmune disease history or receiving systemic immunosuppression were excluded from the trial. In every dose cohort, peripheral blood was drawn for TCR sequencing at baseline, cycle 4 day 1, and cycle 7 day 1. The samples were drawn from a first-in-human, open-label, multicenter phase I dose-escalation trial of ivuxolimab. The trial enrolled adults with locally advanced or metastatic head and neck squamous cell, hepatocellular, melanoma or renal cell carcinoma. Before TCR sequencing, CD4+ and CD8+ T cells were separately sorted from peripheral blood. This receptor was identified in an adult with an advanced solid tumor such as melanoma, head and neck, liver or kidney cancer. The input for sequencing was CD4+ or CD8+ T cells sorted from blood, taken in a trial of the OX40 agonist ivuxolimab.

The DNA sequence is TGTGCCAGCAGCCTTTTAGCCGGGAATGAGCAGTTCTTC. The translation is CASSLLAGNEQFF. The chain couples TRBV16 to TRBJ2-1; the D gene cannot be named for sure. The CDR3 contains 13 residues, cysteine and phenylalanine counted. Here the CDR3 DNA is all that survives: 39 bases in frame from base 1. CDR1 and CDR2, looked up from the germline V gene, are KGHSY and FQNENV. Between the V and J ends, shortened by 4 bases and 7 bases respectively, the junction contains 11 bases.